The T cell receptor (beta chain) under discussion was sequenced for a study of blood T cell repertoires in COVID-19. In this sample, this clone turned up once. The CDR3 has 15 amino acids. The V and J ends lost 1 base and 0 bases respectively, with 9 bases between them. Germline CDR1 is LGHDT and CDR2 is YNNKEL (reference sequence). Sequencing was performed with immunoSEQ multiplex PCR; in TCRdb, only in-frame clones are kept and a portion is missing. The sample carries some 80,000 clones, 85% to 90% recorded once. The sample comprised peripheral blood. This chain uses TRBV3-1 (or the pseudogene TRBV3-2) with TRBJ1-1; D not certain. The TCR sequence derives from a human donor in a cohort sampled during active COVID-19. For the CDR3, the DNA is TGTGCCAGCAGCCAAGGCGTCCTCCTGAACACTGAAGCTTTCTTT. Protein product: CASSQGVLLNTEAFF.